These T cell receptor beta chains were read from a single sample in a study of CD8+ T cells in alopecia areata. Method: immunoSEQ multiplex PCR; TCRdb's copy keeps in-frame clones and lacks some. This sample carries 150,000 or so clones, over 45% of them seen once, and the ten largest clones take over 5.5%. Sequencing was done on a sample of CD4+ T cells sorted from blood. These receptors originate from a human donor with alopecia areata. CDR3s include the opening cysteine and the closing phenylalanine or tryptophan. A D gene is named only where the DNA matches it firmly. Size values are once, few and many counts, or a class for expanded clones, and some rows have none.

D: TRBD2; J: TRBJ2-1; size: NA; V: TRBV5-1; CDR3: CASKIGVAGLNEQFF; DNA: TGCGCCAGCAAGATCGGGGTAGCGGGGCTCAATGAGCAGTTCTTC
D: TRBD2; J: TRBJ2-3; size: NA; V: TRBV5-4; CDR3: CASSLRAGGLFGTDTQYF; DNA: TGTGCCAGCAGCTTGCGAGCGGGAGGCCTCTTTGGAACAGATACGCAGTATTTT
D: TRBD2; J: TRBJ2-7; size: NA; V: TRBV5-1; CDR3: CASRLAGADEQYF; DNA: TGCGCCAGCAGACTAGCGGGAGCGGACGAGCAGTACTTC
D: NA; J: TRBJ2-5; size: NA; V: TRBV19; CDR3: CASREPSKETQYF; DNA: TGTGCCAGTAGGGAACCTTCTAAAGAGACCCAGTACTTC
D: NA; J: TRBJ2-7; size: once; V: TRBV2; CDR3: CASSDPNSYEQYF; DNA: TGTGCCAGCAGTGATCCTAATTCCTACGAGCAGTACTTC
D: TRBD1; J: TRBJ2-4; size: NA; V: TRBV4-1; CDR3: CASSQPTGAKREAKNIQYF; DNA: TGCGCCAGCAGCCAACCTACAGGGGCGAAACGTGAGGCCAAAAACATTCAGTACTTC
D: NA; J: TRBJ2-4; size: NA; V: TRBV29-1; CDR3: CSVEWGSGIQYF; DNA: TGCAGCGTTGAGTGGGGATCCGGCATTCAGTACTTC
D: NA; J: TRBJ2-5; size: NA; V: TRBV27; CDR3: CASSLDGLRQTQYF; DNA: TGTGCCAGCAGTTTAGATGGGCTTAGGCAGACCCAGTACTTC
D: TRBD1; J: TRBJ2-1; size: NA; V: TRBV5-1; CDR3: CASSPYRGQNEQFF; DNA: TGCGCCAGCAGCCCATACAGGGGCCAGAATGAGCAGTTCTTC
D: NA; J: TRBJ1-1; size: NA; V: TRBV7-9; CDR3: CASSFSVPTEAFF; DNA: TGTGCCAGCAGCTTTTCAGTTCCCACTGAAGCTTTCTTT
D: NA; J: TRBJ1-2; size: NA; V: TRBV6-5; CDR3: CASSYGAGGYGYTF; DNA: TGTGCCAGCAGTTACGGGGCAGGTGGCTATGGCTACACCTTC
D: NA; J: TRBJ2-3; size: NA; V: TRBV30; CDR3: CAWSGAGTDTQYF; DNA: TGTGCCTGGAGTGGGGCAGGCACAGATACGCAGTATTTT
D: TRBD2; J: TRBJ2-2; size: few; V: TRBV2; CDR3: CASSTLGLAVTGELFF; DNA: TGTGCCAGCAGTACTCTCGGACTAGCGGTGACCGGGGAGCTGTTTTTT
D: TRBD1; J: TRBJ1-2; size: NA; V: TRBV25-1; CDR3: CASSELGTGGRETGYTF; DNA: TGTGCCAGCAGTGAATTAGGTACAGGGGGCCGCGAGACTGGCTACACCTTC
D: NA; J: TRBJ2-1; size: few; V: TRBV5-1; CDR3: CASSLDVVEQFF; DNA: TGCGCCAGCAGCTTGGATGTCGTTGAGCAGTTCTTC
D: TRBD2; J: TRBJ2-7; size: NA; V: TRBV5-1; CDR3: CASSLLAGGYEQYF; DNA: TGCGCCAGCAGCTTGCTAGCGGGAGGATACGAGCAGTACTTC
D: NA; J: TRBJ2-7; size: NA; V: TRBV25-1; CDR3: CASREPSSYEQYF; DNA: TGTGCCAGCAGGGAACCTAGCTCCTACGAGCAGTACTTC
D: NA; J: TRBJ2-3; size: once; V: TRBV18; CDR3: CASSRKQGTSTDTQYF; DNA: TGTGCCAGCTCACGAAAACAGGGGACTAGCACAGATACGCAGTATTTT
D: TRBD2; J: TRBJ2-1; size: NA; V: TRBV2; CDR3: CARIRAGGGNEQFF; DNA: TGTGCCAGGATACGAGCGGGAGGAGGCAATGAGCAGTTCTTC
D: TRBD2; J: TRBJ2-1; size: NA; V: TRBV5-4; CDR3: CASSPAGLAGPEQFF; DNA: TGTGCCAGCAGCCCTGCTGGACTAGCGGGTCCCGAGCAGTTCTTC
D: NA; J: TRBJ1-3; size: NA; V: TRBV29-1; CDR3: CSVSSGNTIYF; DNA: TGCAGCGTCAGCTCTGGAAACACCATATATTTT
D: TRBD1; J: TRBJ2-7; size: NA; V: TRBV28; CDR3: CASRTGQVEQYF; DNA: TGTGCCAGCAGGACAGGGCAGGTCGAGCAGTACTTC